The T cell receptor (beta chain) under discussion was sequenced for a study of T cells in Graves' hyperthyroidism and ophthalmopathy. Study-wide background: Specimen type is peripheral blood, collected at initial diagnosis prior to any treatment. Whole-study results and caveats: Among thyroid clonotypes expanded above 0.001, most also appeared in blood.

The CDR3 sequence is 13 residues long. The V end lost 6 bases, the J end lost 6 bases, and 14 bases lay between the germline ends. Germline V CDR1 and CDR2: MNHNS, SASEGT. RNA transcripts provided the source from which TCR beta CDR3 regions were amplified. Primed by the HTBI set, a first-round RT-PCR was run on the TCR CDR3. TCRdb re-derived calls from the multiplex PCR reads in MiXCR, one entry per CDR3 protein. This sample yields 470,000 or so distinct CDR3 sequences, of which around 21% are seen a single time; more than 25% belongs to the top ten. Lactation, pregnancy, other autoimmune disease or uncontrolled infection excluded patients. This clonotype has only a few counts. What it recognizes is unknown.

The TCR sequence derives from a man younger than 35 with Graves' hyperthyroidism. The sequencing sample was made of blood. The J gene is TRBJ1-1, the V gene TRBV6-1; possible D gene TRBD1, 6 bases. This CDR3 reads CASSPRGMAEAFF. The CDR3 region has the DNA TGTGCCAGCAGCCCGAGGGGGATGGCTGAAGCTTTCTTT.